This T cell receptor beta chain was captured in a study of CD8+ T cells in alopecia areata. Study summary: Treatment comprised oral tofacitinib, 5 to 10 mg twice daily, in treated patients. Among treated patients, severity was scored by affected scalp area percentage.

Treatment noted: oral pan-JAK inhibitor, 5-10 mg twice daily. Extracted RNA was reverse transcribed into cDNA, the sequencing template. Some clones are missing from TCRdb's copy, which holds only in-frame ones; the method was immunoSEQ multiplex PCR. The table shows approximately 280,000 clones, with 55% to 75% occurring only once. Points from the study as a whole: Sequencing of scalp samples also captures resident alphabeta T cells of normal skin. Within the top 100, expanded CD8+ clones significantly decreased with tofacitinib, as did scalp clonality.

Germline assignment: CDR1 SGHRS and CDR2 YFSETQ. V gave up 1 base and J gave up 4 bases; unmatched junction bases: 5. The CDR3 is made up of 15 amino acids. This clone came up a few times. Its antigen is not known. The material sequenced was CD4+ T cells sorted from blood, taken at week 24, from a patient treated with tofacitinib. The rearrangement uses TRBV5-1 and TRBJ2-1, with TRBD2 matching over 7 bases. This receptor was taken from a human donor with alopecia areata. CDR3 sequence reads: CASSLYLGGYNEQFF. The CDR3, as DNA: TGCGCCAGCAGCTTGTACTTGGGGGGGTACAATGAGCAGTTCTTC.